This TCR beta chain was profiled in a study of T cell changes during pregnancy in multiple sclerosis. Deletions cut 5 bases from V and 5 bases from J, with 13 bases between. The CDR3 is 15 residues long. The germline V gene has CDR1 PRHDT and CDR2 FYEKMQ (reference sequence). The method was immunoSEQ multiplex PCR; TCRdb's version includes in-frame clones alone and lacks a portion of them. The sample has tens of thousands of clones; about 87% are singletons. The sequencing here drew on CD8+ T cells from peripheral blood mononuclear cells, taken in the third trimester of pregnancy. The receptor was isolated from a female donor with multiple sclerosis, enrolled in a pregnancy study. The rearrangement links TRBV13 to TRBJ1-6, with unresolved D. CDR3 bases: TGTGCCAGCAGCGAGGGTTTGTGGAATAATTCACCCCTCCACTTT. It is translated as CASSEGLWNNSPLHF.